The rows below give T cell receptor beta chains drawn from one sample of a study of cytomegalovirus exposure and HLA in healthy donors. TCRdb's copy holds only in-frame clones and misses some; the assay was immunoSEQ multiplex PCR. The sample shows about 160,000 clones, around 75% of them seen only once. The specimen was PBMCs. The receptors were gathered from a woman aged 45-65 years in good health and CMV-seropositive. Each CDR3 is given with its conserved first and last residue. A D gene is named only where the DNA matches it firmly. Rows give clone size only sometimes, using once, few, many, or a class for an expanded clone.

clone_size: .
j_call: TRBJ1-4
v_call: TRBV6-6
d_call: .
cdr3_nt: TGTGCCAGCAGATTGTCCCCTGCGGATGAAAAACTGTTTTTT
cdr3_aa: CASRLSPADEKLFF

clone_size: .
j_call: TRBJ2-1
v_call: TRBV2
d_call: TRBD2
cdr3_nt: TGTGCCAGCAGTGAGAAGAGGGACTACCTTCACAATGAGCAGTTCTTC
cdr3_aa: CASSEKRDYLHNEQFF

clone_size: .
j_call: TRBJ2-3
v_call: TRBV7-3
d_call: TRBD1
cdr3_nt: TGTGCCAGCAGCTTCAGACAGGGATCAGATACGCAGTATTTT
cdr3_aa: CASSFRQGSDTQYF

clone_size: .
j_call: TRBJ2-7
v_call: TRBV29-1
d_call: TRBD1
cdr3_nt: TGCGGCGTTGAGGGGACAGGAGAGGCCTACGAGCAGTACTTC
cdr3_aa: CGVEGTGEAYEQYF

clone_size: few
j_call: TRBJ2-3
v_call: TRBV7-8
d_call: .
cdr3_nt: TGTGCCAGCAAGGGGGGGGAAGGGAGTTGGGATACGCAGTATTTT
cdr3_aa: CASKGGEGSWDTQYF

clone_size: .
j_call: TRBJ1-1
v_call: TRBV18
d_call: .
cdr3_nt: TGTGCCAGCTCACCATCCGTAGCAGGGCTGAACACTGAAGCTTTCTTT
cdr3_aa: CASSPSVAGLNTEAFF

clone_size: .
j_call: TRBJ2-4
v_call: TRBV5-1
d_call: .
cdr3_nt: TGCGCCAGCAGCTTGGAAGGCAGGGCGGACATTCAGTACTTC
cdr3_aa: CASSLEGRADIQYF

clone_size: few
j_call: TRBJ1-1
v_call: TRBV19
d_call: .
cdr3_nt: TGTGCCAGTAGAGAGGGTTGGACTGAAGCTTTCTTT
cdr3_aa: CASREGWTEAFF

clone_size: .
j_call: TRBJ1-1
v_call: TRBV4-1
d_call: .
cdr3_nt: TGCGCCAGCAGCCAAGATATCCGGGGTCACACTGAAGCTTTCTTT
cdr3_aa: CASSQDIRGHTEAFF

clone_size: .
j_call: TRBJ2-7
v_call: TRBV2
d_call: .
cdr3_nt: TGTGCCAGCAGTGAAATCGCCGCCAGCGGGGAGCAGTACTTC
cdr3_aa: CASSEIAASGEQYF

clone_size: few
j_call: TRBJ1-1
v_call: TRBV6-5
d_call: .
cdr3_nt: TGTGCCAGCAGCACCTGGGGGGGGGACACTGAAGCTTTCTTT
cdr3_aa: CASSTWGGDTEAFF

clone_size: .
j_call: TRBJ1-1
v_call: TRBV5-1
d_call: .
cdr3_nt: TGCGCCAGCAGCTTGTTGCCCGGACAGTCGAACACTGAAGCTTTCTTT
cdr3_aa: CASSLLPGQSNTEAFF

clone_size: .
j_call: TRBJ1-2
v_call: TRBV6-6
d_call: TRBD1
cdr3_nt: TGTGCCAGCAATGACGAGTCCCGGACAGGGGGCAGGGGCTACACCTTC
cdr3_aa: CASNDESRTGGRGYTF

clone_size: .
j_call: TRBJ1-3
v_call: TRBV30
d_call: .
cdr3_nt: TGTGCCTGGACAGGGACTGGAAACACCATATATTTT
cdr3_aa: CAWTGTGNTIYF

clone_size: few
j_call: TRBJ2-1
v_call: TRBV11-1
d_call: .
cdr3_nt: TGTGCCAGCAGCTTGAGCGGTCACGAGCAGTTCTTC
cdr3_aa: CASSLSGHEQFF

clone_size: .
j_call: TRBJ2-1
v_call: TRBV19
d_call: TRBD1
cdr3_nt: TGTGCCAGTAGTATGGGACAGGGGGGAAGCAATGAGCAGTTCTTC
cdr3_aa: CASSMGQGGSNEQFF

clone_size: .
j_call: TRBJ1-2
v_call: TRBV10-3
d_call: TRBD1
cdr3_nt: TGTGCCATCGGTGCGGACAGGAGGAATGGCTACACCTTC
cdr3_aa: CAIGADRRNGYTF

clone_size: .
j_call: TRBJ2-2
v_call: TRBV25-1
d_call: .
cdr3_nt: TGTGCCAGCAGTCCTCTTATCGGGGAGCTGTTTTTT
cdr3_aa: CASSPLIGELFF

clone_size: few
j_call: TRBJ2-7
v_call: TRBV18
d_call: .
cdr3_nt: TGTGCCAGCTCACCCCCCCCGACAGGGGAGGGCGAGCAGTACTTC
cdr3_aa: CASSPPPTGEGEQYF

clone_size: .
j_call: TRBJ2-2
v_call: TRBV10-1
d_call: .
cdr3_nt: TGCGCCAGCAGTGCCTCTATTGCCGGGGAGCTGTTTTTT
cdr3_aa: CASSASIAGELFF

clone_size: .
j_call: TRBJ1-1
v_call: TRBV6-5
d_call: TRBD1
cdr3_nt: TGTGCCAGCTTCAGGGGGCACACTGAAGCTTTCTTT
cdr3_aa: CASFRGHTEAFF

clone_size: .
j_call: TRBJ2-1
v_call: TRBV27
d_call: .
cdr3_nt: TGTGCCAGCAGTTTAGAGTTCGGAGGTTACAATGAGCAGTTCTTC
cdr3_aa: CASSLEFGGYNEQFF

clone_size: .
j_call: TRBJ1-5
v_call: TRBV18
d_call: .
cdr3_nt: TGTGCCAGCTCACAGGGGCTCAATCAGCCCCAGCATTTT
cdr3_aa: CASSQGLNQPQHF

clone_size: .
j_call: TRBJ2-5
v_call: TRBV29-1
d_call: .
cdr3_nt: TGCAGCGTCTCCCCGGGGGTAGAGACCCAGTACTTC
cdr3_aa: CSVSPGVETQYF

clone_size: .
j_call: TRBJ2-1
v_call: TRBV11-3
d_call: TRBD2
cdr3_nt: TGTGCCAGCAGCAAAAGCGGGACTGGGGTATACAATGAGCAGTTCTTC
cdr3_aa: CASSKSGTGVYNEQFF

clone_size: .
j_call: TRBJ1-4
v_call: TRBV5-1
d_call: TRBD1
cdr3_nt: TGCGCCAGCAGCTTGACTAGCGGGACAGGTGAAAAACTGTTTTTT
cdr3_aa: CASSLTSGTGEKLFF

clone_size: .
j_call: TRBJ1-6
v_call: TRBV4-1
d_call: .
cdr3_nt: TGCGCCAGCAGTTCACAGACTTCACCCCTCCACTTT
cdr3_aa: CASSSQTSPLHF

clone_size: .
j_call: TRBJ2-2
v_call: TRBV5-1
d_call: TRBD1
cdr3_nt: TGCGCCAGCAGCGGACAGGGGGCGAACACCGGGGAGCTGTTTTTT
cdr3_aa: CASSGQGANTGELFF

clone_size: .
j_call: TRBJ2-1
v_call: TRBV27
d_call: TRBD1
cdr3_nt: TGTGCCAGCAGTTTGTCCCCCGGGACAGGGGGTTTTGGTGAGCAGTTCTTC
cdr3_aa: CASSLSPGTGGFGEQFF

clone_size: .
j_call: TRBJ1-2
v_call: TRBV2
d_call: .
cdr3_nt: TGTGCCAGCAGTGAAAACGCGGCCAGGGCCCTGAGAGGTACCTTC
cdr3_aa: CASSENAARALRGTF

clone_size: once
j_call: TRBJ1-1
v_call: TRBV2
d_call: .
cdr3_nt: TGTGCCAGCAGTGACTCAGGGAACACTGAAGCTTTCTTT
cdr3_aa: CASSDSGNTEAFF

clone_size: .
j_call: TRBJ1-1
v_call: TRBV10-3
d_call: .
cdr3_nt: TGTGCCATCAGTGAGTCCCCAGGGCCTAACACTGAAGCTTTCTTT
cdr3_aa: CAISESPGPNTEAFF

clone_size: .
j_call: TRBJ1-2
v_call: TRBV9
d_call: .
cdr3_nt: TGTGCCAGCAACCGAGACAGCGCAAACTATGGCTACACCTTC
cdr3_aa: CASNRDSANYGYTF

clone_size: .
j_call: TRBJ2-7
v_call: TRBV18
d_call: .
cdr3_nt: TGTGCCAGCTCACTTTATTCTTTCGGTACAGGGTCCTACGAGCAGTACTTC
cdr3_aa: CASSLYSFGTGSYEQYF

clone_size: .
j_call: TRBJ1-5
v_call: TRBV18
d_call: TRBD1
cdr3_nt: TGTGCCAGCTCACCGGACAGGGGCGGAAATCAGCCCCAGCATTTT
cdr3_aa: CASSPDRGGNQPQHF

clone_size: .
j_call: TRBJ1-4
v_call: TRBV6-5
d_call: .
cdr3_nt: TGTGCCAGCAGCTCCCTTTCTTCAGTGAATGAAAAACTGTTTTTT
cdr3_aa: CASSSLSSVNEKLFF

clone_size: few
j_call: TRBJ2-1
v_call: TRBV7-9
d_call: .
cdr3_nt: TGTTCCAGCAGCTCGGGGACTCGTCGACAGTTCTTC
cdr3_aa: CSSSSGTRRQFF

clone_size: .
j_call: TRBJ2-1
v_call: TRBV5-1
d_call: TRBD1
cdr3_nt: TGCGCCAGCAGCTCAACGGGACAGGGATGGAATGAGCAGTTCTTC
cdr3_aa: CASSSTGQGWNEQFF

clone_size: .
j_call: TRBJ2-1
v_call: TRBV12-5
d_call: .
cdr3_nt: TGTGCTAGTGGAGAACAGGGAAGCTCCTACAATGAGCAGTTCTTC
cdr3_aa: CASGEQGSSYNEQFF

clone_size: .
j_call: TRBJ2-1
v_call: TRBV19
d_call: TRBD2
cdr3_nt: TGTGCCAGTAGTCGGGGACTAGCGGGGGGCTTCAATGAGCAGTTCTTC
cdr3_aa: CASSRGLAGGFNEQFF